Below, 23 T cell receptor beta chains from the same sample are listed, as sequenced in a study of human T cells and chemical hapten exposure (dated by TCRdb to the early 2020s). Libraries were constructed by RACE. For sequencing, a NextSeq 500 was employed. TCRdb trimmed public reads at Q25 via fastp, called clones via MiXCR and kept in-frame beta chains. Every entry covers one CDR3 protein and lists the most common genes and DNA from its rows. The sample data list approximately 160,000 distinct CDR3 sequences, and roughly 25% of these were observed just once. Around 1.9% of the sample is taken by the ten largest. What this sample's time point label stands for: patch test 3, about 24 weeks after DPC sensitization. Explained via the paper, the treatment or condition label denotes: therapeutic diphenylcyclopropenone sensitization with weekly scalp DPC. The specimen was whole blood, collected in connection with sensitization to the hapten diphenylcyclopropenone (DPC). These receptors all come from a woman younger than 35 with alopecia areata. Some clones in this sample may be carry-over from other donors' samples.

The V and J genes are TRBV7-9 and TRBJ2-7; D not certain. The CDR3 spans 12 residues. CDR1 is SEHNR, CDR2 FQNEAQ, per germline (reference sequence). The V end lost 1 base, the J end lost 2 bases, and 3 bases lay between the germline ends. The CDR3 protein is CASSLGTYEQYF. CDR3 DNA sequence: TGTGCCAGCAGCTTAGGAACCTACGAGCAGTACTTC.

V is TRBV20-1 and J is TRBJ2-3; D gene unclear. This CDR3 is built from 11 residues. With 3 bases removed from V and 4 bases from J, the gap between germline ends came to 5 bases. Germline-derived CDR1 and CDR2 are DFQATT and SNEGSKA (reference sequence). The CDR3, as DNA: TGCAGTGCTAGCCCCGCAGATACGCAGTATTTT. Its translation: CSASPADTQYF.

In this sample, this clonotype turned up a few times. This CDR3 is CASSLSEGFRFF. CDR3 in DNA: TGTGCCAGCAGTTTATCGGAAGGGTTTAGGTTCTTC. This chain connects TRBV28 to TRBJ2-1; the D is unclear. V lost 1 base to trimming and J lost 15 bases, with 13 bases between them. There are 12 residues in the CDR3. CDR1 is MDHEN and CDR2 is SYDVKM in the germline V gene.

This clonotype was counted a few times. The chain carries TRBV2 and TRBJ1-1, with D hard to call. CDR3 length equals 14 residues. CDR1 is SNHLY and CDR2 is FYNNEI in the germline V gene. Trimming stripped 7 bases from V and 4 bases from J, with 16 bases between. The CDR3: CASISQVSVTEAFF. The CDR3 nucleotides are TGTGCCAGCATATCTCAGGTATCGGTCACTGAAGCTTTCTTT. Based on the CDR3 plus reference TRBV2 and TRBJ1-1, the full variable domain is EPEVTQTPSHQVTQMGQEVILRCVPISNHLYFYWYRQILGQKVEFLVSFYNNEISEKSEIFDDQFSVERPDGSNFTLKIRSTKLEDSAMYFCASISQVSVTEAFFGQGTRLTVV.

This rearrangement joins TRBV20-1 to TRBJ2-3, with D unresolved. V was pared by 0 bases and J by 3 bases, with 13 bases between. CDR1 and CDR2 (germline): DFQATT, SNEGSKA (reference sequence). The CDR3 is made up of 15 amino acids. The CDR3 sequence: CSARDEKRATDTQYF. In DNA form, the CDR3 reads TGCAGTGCTAGAGATGAAAAAAGGGCAACAGATACGCAGTATTTT.

This clonotype was seen only a few times. The chain joins TRBV9 to TRBJ1-2; 8 nucleotides line up with TRBD1. Looked up from germline, CDR1 is SGDLS and CDR2 is YYNGEE. V shed 4 bases and J 8 bases; nucleotides not matched to a gene: 10. CDR3 length: 14 residues. For the CDR3, the DNA is TGTGCCAGCAGCCCCGGAGACAGGGGAGGAGGCTACACCTTC. It is translated as CASSPGDRGGGYTF.

This chain uses TRBV5-1 with TRBJ1-1; no clear D. The CDR3 spans 16 residues. CDR1 is SGHRS, CDR2 YFSETQ, per germline. V dropped 5 bases and J dropped 1 base, with 18 bases sitting between them. CDR3 region: CASRGRTLGPNTEAFF. CDR3 coding DNA: TGCGCCAGCAGAGGCAGGACCCTTGGACCGAACACTGAAGCTTTCTTT.

The table lists this clonotype with a few counts. The rearrangement uses TRBV20-1 and TRBJ2-2; D remains unclear. V shed 0 bases and J shed 7 bases, with 9 bases lying between them. Germline-derived CDR1 and CDR2 are DFQATT and SNEGSKA (reference sequence). This CDR3 has 13 amino acids. CDR3 sequence (DNA): TGCAGTGCTAGAGACATCGGTTACGGGGAGCTGTTTTTT. Residues: CSARDIGYGELFF.

This clonotype was picked up a small number of times. V gene TRBV6-2 or TRBV6-3 combines with J gene TRBJ2-4; D gene uncertain. Germline assignment: CDR1 MNHEY and CDR2 SVGEGT. The CDR3 covers 17 residues. The V end was cut by 0 bases, the J end by 1 base, with 13 bases between. DNA of the CDR3: TGTGCCAGCAGTTACTCCCAGACGGGCATCGCCAAAAACATTCAGTACTTC. It encodes CASSYSQTGIAKNIQYF.

This clonotype has a handful of counts. In nucleotides, the CDR3 is TGTGCCAGCAGTGAGGCAGATCCTTATGGCTACACCTTC. The encoded protein is CASSEADPYGYTF. This chain uses TRBV25-1 with TRBJ1-2; no firm D call. The CDR3 consists of 13 residues. With 3 bases removed from V and 5 bases from J, the gap between germline ends came to 10 bases. Germline values: CDR1 MGHDK, CDR2 SYGVNS.

A word on this clonotype: A read error may produce the germline difference seen at one junction end. The chain carries TRBV20-1 and TRBJ2-7; D is undetermined. Germline values: CDR1 DFQATT, CDR2 SNEGSKA (reference sequence). This CDR3 has 12 residues. CDR3 in amino acids: CSARDSSHEQYF. The CDR3 DNA sequence: TGCAGTGCTAGAGATAGCTCCCACGAGCAGTACTTC.

The chain couples TRBV7-2 to TRBJ1-1; D is possibly TRBD1 (5 bases). Germline CDR1 SGHTA, CDR2 FQGNSA. V lost 4 bases and J lost 5, with 23 bases in between. The CDR3 consists of 17 residues. The CDR3 region is CASSSLARSARGTEAFF. CDR3 bases: TGTGCCAGCAGCTCACTAGCTAGATCCGCGAGGGGTACTGAAGCTTTCTTT. Drawing the rest from reference TRBV7-2 and TRBJ1-1, the complete variable domain is GAGVSQSPSNKVTEKGKDVELRCDPISGHTALYWYRQSLGQGLEFLIYFQGNSAPDKSGLPSDRFSAERTGGSVSTLTIQRTQQEDSAVYLCASSSLARSARGTEAFFGQGTRLTVV.

The J gene is TRBJ2-3, the V gene TRBV15; D is undetermined. With 5 bases removed from V and 1 base from J, the gap between germline ends came to 13 bases. The CDR3 spans 15 residues. Germline CDR1 reads LNHNV; CDR2 reads YYDKDF (reference sequence). CDR3 residues: CATSPRQPGTDTQYF. CDR3 in DNA: TGTGCCACCAGCCCCCGGCAGCCAGGCACAGATACGCAGTATTTT.

The chain employs TRBV15 and TRBJ2-2, with a tentative D call TRBD2 (5 bases). Looked up from germline, CDR1 is LNHNV and CDR2 is YYDKDF (reference sequence). The CDR3 is made up of 14 amino acids. Deletions cut 5 bases from V and 1 base from J, with 8 bases between. The CDR3 region has the DNA TGTGCCACCAGCCCCCGGGGGAACACCGGGGAGCTGTTTTTT. Translating gives CATSPRGNTGELFF.

This clonotype was recorded a few times. V usage is TRBV20-1 and J usage is TRBJ2-7; 9 bases align to TRBD2. The J segment lost 5 bases and the V segment lost 6 bases, leaving 11 bases of the junction unmatched. There are 14 residues in the CDR3. Per germline, CDR1 DFQATT and CDR2 SNEGSKA (reference sequence). The CDR3 coding sequence is TGCAGTGCCCCCCCAGCGGGAGGACCCAACGAGCAGTACTTC. Protein: CSAPPAGGPNEQYF.

The rearrangement links TRBV12-3 or TRBV12-4 to TRBJ1-5, with TRBD1 matching over 7 bases. The CDR3 covers 15 residues. Losses at the gene ends were 5 bases for V and 6 bases for J; bases not matched to a gene: 10. CDR3 in amino acids: CASSPQTGQSQPQHF. The DNA for the CDR3 is TGTGCCAGCAGTCCACAGACAGGGCAAAGTCAGCCCCAGCATTTT.

This clonotype was counted between two and nine times. This chain connects TRBV24-1 to TRBJ2-1, with 11 positions matching TRBD1. The CDR3 runs 15 residues. Germline-derived CDR1 and CDR2 are KGHDR and SFDVKD. V trimming: 4 bases; J trimming: 8 bases; junction bases outside the gene matches: 6. CDR3 in DNA: TGTGCCACCAGTGACGTGGACAGGGGGCTGTATGAGCAGTTCTTC. This sequence encodes CATSDVDRGLYEQFF.

This clonotype showed up many times. J is TRBJ1-5 and V is TRBV4-2; the match to TRBD1 covers 7 bases. Unmatched junction bases numbered 5, after V lost 0 bases and J lost 6 bases. Looked up from germline, CDR1 is LGHNA and CDR2 is YNFKEQ. The CDR3 has 15 residues. As DNA, the CDR3 is TGTGCCAGCAGCCAAGATCAGGGGGGGACTCAGCCCCAGCATTTT. Its translation: CASSQDQGGTQPQHF.

About this clonotype: Being one base from a much bigger clone, this may be a read error. The rearrangement links TRBV7-6 to TRBJ2-1; 12 bases are shared with TRBD2. The junction had 11 bases not matched to a gene; V was cut back by 5 bases and J by 9 bases. Germline V gene sequence: CDR1 SGHVS, CDR2 FNYEAQ. The CDR3 loop spans 16 amino acids. Here the CDR3 reads CASSPLLAGGPSEQFF. In nucleotides, the CDR3 is TGTGCCAGCAGCCCCCTCCTAGCGGGGGGGCCAAGTGAGCAGTTCTTC.

The chain links TRBV10-3 to TRBJ1-1; D unclear. Germline-derived CDR1 and CDR2 are ENHRY and SYGVKD. The CDR3 contains 15 residues. V lost 6 bases, J lost 6 bases, and 20 bases lay in between. CDR3 sequence: CAISSPPLGSSEAFF. The CDR3, as DNA: TGTGCCATCAGCTCCCCCCCTCTGGGGAGTTCTGAAGCTTTCTTT.

The rearrangement uses TRBV11-2 and TRBJ2-7; no clear D gene. Germline values: CDR1 SGHAT, CDR2 FQNNGV. Trimming stripped 0 bases from V and 2 bases from J, with 11 bases between. The CDR3 length is 15 residues. The CDR3 protein is CASSLDRAGPYEQYF. The DNA for the CDR3 is TGTGCCAGCAGCTTAGATCGGGCAGGCCCCTACGAGCAGTACTTC. Together with reference TRBV11-2 and TRBJ2-7, the CDR3 gives the full variable domain: EAGVAQSPRYKIIEKRQSVAFWCNPISGHATLYWYQQILGQGPKLLIQFQNNGVVDDSQLPKDRFSAERLKGVDSTLKIQPAKLEDSAVYLCASSLDRAGPYEQYFGPGTRLTVT.

There are a few counts of this clonotype. The chain has TRBV29-1 and TRBJ1-5; 8 positions match TRBD1. Germline trimming cut 6 bases from V and 6 bases from J; bases unmatched to any gene: 7. The germline V gene has CDR1 SQVTM and CDR2 ANQGSEA. The CDR3 has 13 amino acids. The CDR3 coding sequence is TGCAGCGTCCAGGGGGCGGTGGGTCAGCCCCAGCATTTT. Amino acids: CSVQGAVGQPQHF. Full variable domain (remainder filled in from reference TRBV29-1 and TRBJ1-5): SAVISQKPSRDICQRGTSLTIQCQVDSQVTMMFWYRQQPGQSLTLIATANQGSEATYESGFVIDKFPISRPNLTFSTLTVSNMSPEDSSIYLCSVQGAVGQPQHFGDGTRLSIL.

The chain employs TRBV6-2 or TRBV6-3 and TRBJ1-5; 9 bases fit TRBD1. This CDR3 region has 15 residues. CDR1 MNHEY and CDR2 SVGEGT come from the germline V gene. V gave up 5 bases and J gave up 7 bases; unmatched junction bases: 9. DNA of the CDR3: TGTGCCAGCAGTCGATTAACAGGGGGCACCCAGCCCCAGCATTTT. This sequence encodes CASSRLTGGTQPQHF.